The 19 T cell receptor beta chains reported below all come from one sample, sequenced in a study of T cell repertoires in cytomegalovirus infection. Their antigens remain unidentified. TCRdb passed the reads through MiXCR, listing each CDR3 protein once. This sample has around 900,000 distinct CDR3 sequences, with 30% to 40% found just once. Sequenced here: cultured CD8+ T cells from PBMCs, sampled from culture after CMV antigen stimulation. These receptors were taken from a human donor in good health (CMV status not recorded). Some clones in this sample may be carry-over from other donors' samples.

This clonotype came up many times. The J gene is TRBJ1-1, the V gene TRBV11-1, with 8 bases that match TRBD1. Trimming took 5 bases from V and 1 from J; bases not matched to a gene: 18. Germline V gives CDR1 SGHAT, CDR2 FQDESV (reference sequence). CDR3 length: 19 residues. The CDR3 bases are TGTGCCAGCAGCCCAACTCTCCCGGGACAGGACCCTAAGAACACTGAAGCTTTCTTT. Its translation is CASSPTLPGQDPKNTEAFF.

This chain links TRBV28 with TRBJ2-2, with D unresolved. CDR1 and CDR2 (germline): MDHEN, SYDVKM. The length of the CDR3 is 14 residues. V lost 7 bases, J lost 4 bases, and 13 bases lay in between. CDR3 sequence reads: CASTLDPRTGELFF. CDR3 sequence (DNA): TGTGCCAGCACCCTAGACCCGCGCACCGGGGAGCTGTTTTTT.

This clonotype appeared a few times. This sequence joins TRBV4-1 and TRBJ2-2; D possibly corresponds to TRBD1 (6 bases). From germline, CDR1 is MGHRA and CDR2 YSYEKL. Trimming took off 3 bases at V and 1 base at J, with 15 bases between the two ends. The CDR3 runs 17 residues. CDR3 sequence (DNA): TGCGCCAGCAGCCATCTTATGACAGGTCTGAACACCGGGGAGCTGTTTTTT. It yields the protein CASSHLMTGLNTGELFF.

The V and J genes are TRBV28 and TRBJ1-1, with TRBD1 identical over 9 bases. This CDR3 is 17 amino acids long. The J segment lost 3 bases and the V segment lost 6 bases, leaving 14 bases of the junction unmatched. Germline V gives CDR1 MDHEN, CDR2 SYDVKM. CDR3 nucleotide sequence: TGTGCCAGCAGAACTCCCTTCCGGACAGGGGAGGACACTGAAGCTTTCTTT. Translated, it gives CASRTPFRTGEDTEAFF.

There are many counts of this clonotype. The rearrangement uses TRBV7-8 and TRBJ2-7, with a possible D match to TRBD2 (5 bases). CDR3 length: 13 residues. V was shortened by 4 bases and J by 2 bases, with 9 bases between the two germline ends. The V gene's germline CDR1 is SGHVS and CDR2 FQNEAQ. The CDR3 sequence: CASSSAVAYEQYV. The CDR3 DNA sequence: TGTGCCAGCAGCTCAGCGGTTGCCTACGAGCAGTACGTC.

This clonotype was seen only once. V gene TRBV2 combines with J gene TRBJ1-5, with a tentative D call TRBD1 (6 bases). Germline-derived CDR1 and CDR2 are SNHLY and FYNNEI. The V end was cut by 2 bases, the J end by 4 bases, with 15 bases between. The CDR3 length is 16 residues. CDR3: CASSETGGGGNQPQHF. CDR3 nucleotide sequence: TGTGCCAGCAGTGAAACGGGGGGGGGCGGAAATCAGCCCCAGCATTTT.

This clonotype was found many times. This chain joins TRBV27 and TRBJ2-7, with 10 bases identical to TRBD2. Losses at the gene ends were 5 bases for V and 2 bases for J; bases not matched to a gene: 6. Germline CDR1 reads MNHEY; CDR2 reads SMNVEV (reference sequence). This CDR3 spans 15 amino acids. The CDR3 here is CASSPSGGLTYEQYV. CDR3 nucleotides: TGTGCCAGCAGTCCTAGCGGGGGCCTAACCTACGAGCAGTACGTC.

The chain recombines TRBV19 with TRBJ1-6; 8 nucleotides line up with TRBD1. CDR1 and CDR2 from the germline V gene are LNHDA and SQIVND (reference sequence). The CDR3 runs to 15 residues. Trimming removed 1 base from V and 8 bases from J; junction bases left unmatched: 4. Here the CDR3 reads CASSIAYRGDSPLHF. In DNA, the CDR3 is TGTGCCAGTAGTATAGCCTACAGGGGGGATTCACCCCTCCACTTT.

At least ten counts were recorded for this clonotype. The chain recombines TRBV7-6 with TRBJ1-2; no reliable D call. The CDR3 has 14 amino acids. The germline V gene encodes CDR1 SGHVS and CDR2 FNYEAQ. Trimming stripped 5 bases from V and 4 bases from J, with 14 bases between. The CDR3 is CASSALYRSYGYTF. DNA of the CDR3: TGTGCCAGCAGCGCCCTTTACCGTAGCTATGGCTACACCTTC.

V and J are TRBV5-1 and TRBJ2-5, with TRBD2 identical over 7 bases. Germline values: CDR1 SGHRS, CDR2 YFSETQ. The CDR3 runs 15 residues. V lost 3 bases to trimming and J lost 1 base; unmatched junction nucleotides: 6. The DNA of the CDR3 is TGCGCCAGCAGCTGGTCTAGCGGCTTCCAAGAGACCCAGTACTTC. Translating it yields CASSWSSGFQETQYF.

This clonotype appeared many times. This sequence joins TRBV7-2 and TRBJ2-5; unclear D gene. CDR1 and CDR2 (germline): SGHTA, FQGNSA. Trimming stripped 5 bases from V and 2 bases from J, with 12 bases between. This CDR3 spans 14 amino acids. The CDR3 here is CASSGYPIQETQYF. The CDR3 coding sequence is TGTGCCAGCAGCGGCTACCCGATACAAGAGACCCAGTACTTC.

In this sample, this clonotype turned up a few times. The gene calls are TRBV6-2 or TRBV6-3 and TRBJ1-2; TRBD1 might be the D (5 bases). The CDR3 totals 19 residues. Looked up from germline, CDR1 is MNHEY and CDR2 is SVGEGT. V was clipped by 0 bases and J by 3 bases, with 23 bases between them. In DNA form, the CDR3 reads TGTGCCAGCAGTTACTCACCAGGCCTCTTCCGAGACAGCGACTATGGCTACACCTTC. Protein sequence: CASSYSPGLFRDSDYGYTF.

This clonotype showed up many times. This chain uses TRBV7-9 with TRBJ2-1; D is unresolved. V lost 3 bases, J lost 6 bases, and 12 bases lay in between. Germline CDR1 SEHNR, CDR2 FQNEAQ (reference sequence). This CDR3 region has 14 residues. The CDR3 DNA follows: TGTGCCAGCAGCTTGGCATACGCAGGCAATGAGCAGTTCTTC. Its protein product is CASSLAYAGNEQFF.

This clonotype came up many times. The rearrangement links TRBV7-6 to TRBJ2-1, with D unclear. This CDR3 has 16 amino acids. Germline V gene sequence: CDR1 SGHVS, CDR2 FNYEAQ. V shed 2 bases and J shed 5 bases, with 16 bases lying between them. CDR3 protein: CASSLSAGPLHNEQFF. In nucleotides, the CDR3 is TGTGCCAGCAGCTTAAGCGCAGGTCCTTTACACAATGAGCAGTTCTTC.

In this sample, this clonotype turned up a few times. CDR3 residues: CASSQAGATNEKLFF. As DNA, the CDR3 is TGTGCCAGCAGCCAGGCTGGCGCAACTAATGAAAAACTGTTTTTT. This chain links TRBV6-6 with TRBJ1-4; D uncertain. CDR1 is MNHNY, CDR2 SVGAGI, per germline (reference sequence). Trimming pared 6 bases from V and 0 bases from J, leaving 11 bases between. This CDR3 has 15 residues.

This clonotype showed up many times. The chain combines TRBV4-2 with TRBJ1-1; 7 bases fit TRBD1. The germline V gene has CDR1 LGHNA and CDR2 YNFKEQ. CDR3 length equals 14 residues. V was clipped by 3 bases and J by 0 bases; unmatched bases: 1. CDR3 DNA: TGTGCCAGCAGCCAGGGACAGATGAACACTGAAGCTTTCTTT. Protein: CASSQGQMNTEAFF.

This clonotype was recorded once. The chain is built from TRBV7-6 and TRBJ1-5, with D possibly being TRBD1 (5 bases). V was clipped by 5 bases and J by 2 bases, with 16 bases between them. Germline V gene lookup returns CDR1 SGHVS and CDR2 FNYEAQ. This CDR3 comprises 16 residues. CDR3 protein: CASSPTGVGGNQPQHF. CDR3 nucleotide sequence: TGTGCCAGCAGCCCCACAGGAGTAGGCGGCAATCAGCCCCAGCATTTT.

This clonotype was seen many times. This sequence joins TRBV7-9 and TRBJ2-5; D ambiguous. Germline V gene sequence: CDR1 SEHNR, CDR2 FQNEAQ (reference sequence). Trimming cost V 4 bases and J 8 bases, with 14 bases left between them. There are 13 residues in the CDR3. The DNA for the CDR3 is TGTGCCAGCAGCTGGCCCCGCTCTCGAACCCAGTACTTC. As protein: CASSWPRSRTQYF. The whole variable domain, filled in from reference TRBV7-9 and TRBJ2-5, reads DTGVSQNPRHKITKRGQNVTFRCDPISEHNRLYWYRQTLGQGPEFLTYFQNEAQLEKSRLLSDRFSAERPKGSFSTLEIQRTEQGDSAMYLCASSWPRSRTQYFGPGTRLLVL.

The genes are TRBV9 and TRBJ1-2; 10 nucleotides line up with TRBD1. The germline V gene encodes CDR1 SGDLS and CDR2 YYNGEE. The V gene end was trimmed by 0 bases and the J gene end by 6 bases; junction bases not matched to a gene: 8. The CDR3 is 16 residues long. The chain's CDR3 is CASSVGDRGFGDGYTF. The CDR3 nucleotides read TGTGCCAGCAGCGTAGGGGACAGGGGTTTCGGCGATGGCTACACCTTC.